This T cell receptor (beta chain) was retrieved from a study of T cell responses to AZD1222 COVID-19 vaccine. Clones were read by immunoSEQ multiplex PCR, and TCRdb kept only the in-frame ones, dropping some. This table has 150,000 to 200,000 clones, roughly nine tenths appearing once. This receptor was identified in an adult in good health. This sample comprised peripheral blood, obtained on day 0 of AZD1222 vaccination.

This CDR3 is CASRPQGRRGNTIYF. The CDR3 nucleotides read TGTGCCAGCAGGCCACAGGGGCGTCGAGGAAACACCATATATTTT. The V and J genes are TRBV28 and TRBJ1-3; the match to TRBD1 covers 7 bases. The CDR3 length is 15 residues. Germline values: CDR1 MDHEN, CDR2 SYDVKM. Germline trimming cut 6 bases from V and 4 bases from J; bases unmatched to any gene: 9.